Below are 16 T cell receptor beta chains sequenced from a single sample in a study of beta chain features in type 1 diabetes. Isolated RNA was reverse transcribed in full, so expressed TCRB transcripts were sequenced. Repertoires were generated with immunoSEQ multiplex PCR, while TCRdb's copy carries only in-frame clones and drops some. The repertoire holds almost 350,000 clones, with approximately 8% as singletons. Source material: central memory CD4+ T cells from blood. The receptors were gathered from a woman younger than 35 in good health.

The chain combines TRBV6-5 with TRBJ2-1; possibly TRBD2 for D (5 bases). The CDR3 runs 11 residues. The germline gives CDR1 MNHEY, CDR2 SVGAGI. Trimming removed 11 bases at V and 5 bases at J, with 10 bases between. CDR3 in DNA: TGTGCCTCTGGGAGCCACAATGAGCAGTTCTTC. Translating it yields CASGSHNEQFF.

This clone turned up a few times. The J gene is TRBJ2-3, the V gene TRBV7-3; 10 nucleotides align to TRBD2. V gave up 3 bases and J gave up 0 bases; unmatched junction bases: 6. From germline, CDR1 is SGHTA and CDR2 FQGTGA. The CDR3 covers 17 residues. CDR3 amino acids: CASSLRTSGYSTDTQYF. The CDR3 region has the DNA TGTGCCAGCAGCTTGCGGACTAGCGGCTATAGCACAGATACGCAGTATTTT. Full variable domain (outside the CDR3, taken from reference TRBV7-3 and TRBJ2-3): GAGVSQTPSNKVTEKGKYVELRCDPISGHTALYWYRQSLGQGPEFLIYFQGTGAADDSGLPNDRFFAVRPEGSVSTLKIQRTERGDSAVYLCASSLRTSGYSTDTQYFGPGTRLTVL.

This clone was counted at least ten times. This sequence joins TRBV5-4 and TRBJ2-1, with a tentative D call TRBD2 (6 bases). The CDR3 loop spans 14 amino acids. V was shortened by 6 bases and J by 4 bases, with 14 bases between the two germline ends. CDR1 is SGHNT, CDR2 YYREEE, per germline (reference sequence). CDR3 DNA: TGTGCCAGCACCTCCGGGGGAGAGTACAATGAGCAGTTCTTC. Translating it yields CASTSGGEYNEQFF.

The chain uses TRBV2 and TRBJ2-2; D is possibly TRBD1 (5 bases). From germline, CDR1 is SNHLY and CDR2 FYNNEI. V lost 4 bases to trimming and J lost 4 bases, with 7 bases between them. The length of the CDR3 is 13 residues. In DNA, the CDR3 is TGTGCCAGCAGTGCGCAGGGCACCGGGGAGCTGTTTTTT. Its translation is CASSAQGTGELFF.

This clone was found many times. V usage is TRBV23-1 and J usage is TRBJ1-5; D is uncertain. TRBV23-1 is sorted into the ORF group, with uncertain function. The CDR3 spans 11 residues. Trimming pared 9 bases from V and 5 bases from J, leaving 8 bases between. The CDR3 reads CARTTDQPQHF. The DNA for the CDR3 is TGCGCCAGAACCACGGATCAGCCCCAGCATTTT.

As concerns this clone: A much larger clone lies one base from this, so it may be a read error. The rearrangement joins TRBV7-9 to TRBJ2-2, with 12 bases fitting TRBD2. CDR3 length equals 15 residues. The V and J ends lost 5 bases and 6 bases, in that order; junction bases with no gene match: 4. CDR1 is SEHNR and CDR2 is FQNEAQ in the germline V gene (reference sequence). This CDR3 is CASSPRTSGAGELFF. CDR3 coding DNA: TGTGCCAGCAGCCCGCGGACTAGCGGGGCCGGGGAGCTGTTTTTT.

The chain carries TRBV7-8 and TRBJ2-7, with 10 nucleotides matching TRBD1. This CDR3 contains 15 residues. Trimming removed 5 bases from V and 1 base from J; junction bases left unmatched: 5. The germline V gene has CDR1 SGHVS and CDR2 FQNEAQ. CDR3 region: CASSLGQGTSYEQYF. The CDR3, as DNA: TGTGCCAGCAGCCTGGGACAGGGGACTTCCTACGAGCAGTACTTC.

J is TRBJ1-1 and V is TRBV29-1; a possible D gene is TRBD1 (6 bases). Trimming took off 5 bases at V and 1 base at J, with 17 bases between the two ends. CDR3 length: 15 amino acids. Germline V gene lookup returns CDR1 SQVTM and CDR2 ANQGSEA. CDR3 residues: CSVQKSRGRNTEAFF. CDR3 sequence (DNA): TGCAGCGTTCAGAAGAGCCGGGGGCGGAACACTGAAGCTTTCTTT.

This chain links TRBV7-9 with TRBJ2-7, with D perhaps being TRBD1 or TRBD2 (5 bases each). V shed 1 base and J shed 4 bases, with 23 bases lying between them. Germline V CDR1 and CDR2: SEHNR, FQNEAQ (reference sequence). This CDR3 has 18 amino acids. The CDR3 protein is CASSLGRLGTRAPYEQYF. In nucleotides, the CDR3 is TGTGCCAGCAGCTTAGGACGCTTGGGGACCAGGGCCCCTTACGAGCAGTACTTC.

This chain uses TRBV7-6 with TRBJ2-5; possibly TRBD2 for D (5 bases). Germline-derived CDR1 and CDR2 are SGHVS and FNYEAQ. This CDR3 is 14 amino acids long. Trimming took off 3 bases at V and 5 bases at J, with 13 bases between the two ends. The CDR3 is CASSLSLARETQYF. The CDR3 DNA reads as TGTGCCAGCAGCTTGTCTTTAGCGAGGGAGACCCAGTACTTC.

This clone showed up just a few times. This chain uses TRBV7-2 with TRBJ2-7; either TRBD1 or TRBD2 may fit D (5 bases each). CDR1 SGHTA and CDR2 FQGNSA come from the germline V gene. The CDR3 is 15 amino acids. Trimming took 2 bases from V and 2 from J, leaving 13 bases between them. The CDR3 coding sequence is TGTGCCAGCAGCTTACGGGGCGCTCCTGCCTACGAGCAGTACTTC. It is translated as CASSLRGAPAYEQYF.

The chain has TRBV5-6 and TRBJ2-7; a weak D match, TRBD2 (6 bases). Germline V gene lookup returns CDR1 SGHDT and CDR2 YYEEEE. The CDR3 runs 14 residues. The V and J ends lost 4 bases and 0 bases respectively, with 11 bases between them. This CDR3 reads CASSRDLNSYEQYF. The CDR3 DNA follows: TGTGCCAGCAGCAGGGACTTGAACTCCTACGAGCAGTACTTC.

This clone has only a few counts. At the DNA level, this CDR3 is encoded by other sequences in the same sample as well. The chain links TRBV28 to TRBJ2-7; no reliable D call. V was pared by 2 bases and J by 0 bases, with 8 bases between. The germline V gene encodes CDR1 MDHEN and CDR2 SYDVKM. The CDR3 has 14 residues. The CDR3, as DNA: TGTGCCAGCAGTTTAGGGTCCCCCTCCTACGAGCAGTACTTC. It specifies CASSLGSPSYEQYF. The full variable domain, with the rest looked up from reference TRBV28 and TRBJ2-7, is DVKVTQSSRYLVKRTGEKVFLECVQDMDHENMFWYRQDPGLGLRLIYFSYDVKMKEKGDIPEGYSVSREKKERFSLILESASTNQTSMYLCASSLGSPSYEQYFGPGTRLTVT.

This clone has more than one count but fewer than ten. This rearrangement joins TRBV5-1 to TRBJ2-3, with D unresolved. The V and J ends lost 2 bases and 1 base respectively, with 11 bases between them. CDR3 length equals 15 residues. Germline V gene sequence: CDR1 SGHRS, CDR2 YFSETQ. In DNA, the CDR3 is TGCGCCAGCAGCTTTAAACAGCTTCGCACAGATACGCAGTATTTT. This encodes CASSFKQLRTDTQYF.

The CDR3 is CASSLAGGRNEKLFF. CDR3 sequence (DNA): TGTGCCAGCAGCTTAGCAGGGGGACGGAATGAAAAACTGTTTTTT. The chain recombines TRBV11-2 with TRBJ1-4; TRBD1 aligns across 7 bases. CDR1 is SGHAT, CDR2 FQNNGV, per germline. With V trimmed by 1 base and J by 5 bases, 4 bases remained unmatched. The CDR3 totals 15 residues.

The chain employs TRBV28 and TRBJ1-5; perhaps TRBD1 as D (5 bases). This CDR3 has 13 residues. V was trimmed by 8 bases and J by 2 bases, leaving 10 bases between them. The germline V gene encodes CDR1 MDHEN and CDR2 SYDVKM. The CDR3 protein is CASRQIGNQPQHF. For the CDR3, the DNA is TGTGCCAGCCGACAGATCGGCAATCAGCCCCAGCATTTT.